This is a list of T cell receptor beta chains from one sample in a study of T cell responses to AZD1222 COVID-19 vaccine. The data were produced by immunoSEQ multiplex PCR, yet TCRdb's version contains in-frame clones alone and is incomplete. The sample includes around 75,000 clones, approximately 88% of them seen just once. Sequencing used peripheral blood, obtained 28 days after the second dose of the MenACWY control vaccine. The receptor set was obtained from an adult who received the MenACWY meningococcal vaccine as a control. The CDR3 runs from the conserved cysteine through the conserved F or W. The D gene is left open where the match is weak. Size is stated for part of the rows, as once, few or many counts, or as a class when the clone is expanded.

V	J	size	D	DNA	CDR3
TRBV4-1	TRBJ2-5	once	TRBD1	TGCGCCAGCAGCCAGCCGGGACAGGGGGCGGCAGAGACCCAGTACTTC	CASSQPGQGAAETQYF
TRBV30	TRBJ2-2	few	NA	TGTGCCTGGAGTTTTCCAAACACCGGGGAGCTGTTTTTT	CAWSFPNTGELFF
TRBV6-6	TRBJ1-6	NA	TRBD1	TGTGCCAGCAGTTCCCAGGGGGGAGATAATTCACCCCTCCACTTT	CASSSQGGDNSPLHF
TRBV7-2	TRBJ1-4	once	TRBD1	TGTGCCAGCAGCTTTGGGACAGGGGATGAAAAACTGTTTTTT	CASSFGTGDEKLFF
TRBV9	TRBJ2-3	NA	NA	TGTGCCAGCAGGTCAGCGGGCACAGATACGCAGTATTTT	CASRSAGTDTQYF
TRBV7-2	TRBJ2-1	once	TRBD2	TGTGCCAGCAGCAATAGCGGGGACAATGAGCAGTTCTTC	CASSNSGDNEQFF
TRBV4-1	TRBJ2-1	NA	TRBD1	TGCGCCAGCAGCCAAGGGACAGGGTACCGCAATGAGCAGTTCTTC	CASSQGTGYRNEQFF
TRBV4-3	TRBJ1-6	NA	NA	TGCGCCAGCAGCCAAGATTCGTTCGAGATTTATAATTCACCCCTCCACTTT	CASSQDSFEIYNSPLHF
TRBV3-1/TRBV3-2	TRBJ2-1	NA	TRBD2	TGTGCCAGCAGCCCCCTGGGACTAGTTCAAAGGTCCAATGAGCAGTTCTTC	CASSPLGLVQRSNEQFF
TRBV19	TRBJ2-1	NA	NA	TGTGCCAGTAGTCTACGCCCAGGACAGGAGCAGTTCTTC	CASSLRPGQEQFF
TRBV12-3/TRBV12-4	TRBJ2-3	NA	NA	TGTGCCAGCAGTCGGGAGCGGGCAGATACGCAGTATTTT	CASSRERADTQYF
TRBV4-3	TRBJ1-4	few	NA	TGCGCCAGCAGCCCGGACGGAGCAACTAATGAAAAACTGTTTTTT	CASSPDGATNEKLFF
TRBV12-5	TRBJ1-5	NA	NA	TGTGCTAGTAGTTGGGGGAATCAGCCCCAGCATTTT	CASSWGNQPQHF
TRBV24-1	TRBJ2-1	NA	NA	TGTGCCACCAGTGACCGTGACAGGAATGAGCAGTTCTTC	CATSDRDRNEQFF
TRBV19	TRBJ2-7	NA	NA	TGTGCCAGTAGTATAGATTTCGCTTTGACGAGCTCCTACGAGCAGTACTTC	CASSIDFALTSSYEQYF
TRBV9	TRBJ2-3	NA	TRBD2	TGTGCCAGCAGCGTAGGGACTAGCGGTTCTAGCACAGATACGCAGTATTTT	CASSVGTSGSSTDTQYF
TRBV5-1	TRBJ2-5	few	NA	TGCGCCAGCAGCTCCCCTGAATTAGCTGGGTTGCGTTGGGAGACCCAGTACTTC	CASSSPELAGLRWETQYF
TRBV7-2	TRBJ2-1	NA	TRBD1	TGTGCCAGCAGCACCCGGACAGGGGGATACAATGAGCAGTTCTTC	CASSTRTGGYNEQFF
TRBV7-2	TRBJ2-5	NA	TRBD2	TGTGCCAGCAGCTCCGCGGGTGGGACTAGTCAAGAGACCCAGTACTTC	CASSSAGGTSQETQYF
TRBV25-1	TRBJ2-7	few	NA	TGTGCCAGCAACCTCGGGGCCTACGAGCAGTACTTC	CASNLGAYEQYF
TRBV28	TRBJ2-1	NA	NA	TGTGCCAGCAGTTCCGCGGACAGTTCCTACAATGAGCAGTTCTTC	CASSSADSSYNEQFF
TRBV19	TRBJ2-3	NA	NA	TGTGCCAGTAGTATGGTCGGGCAGTTTTTAGCCACAGATACGCAGTATTTT	CASSMVGQFLATDTQYF